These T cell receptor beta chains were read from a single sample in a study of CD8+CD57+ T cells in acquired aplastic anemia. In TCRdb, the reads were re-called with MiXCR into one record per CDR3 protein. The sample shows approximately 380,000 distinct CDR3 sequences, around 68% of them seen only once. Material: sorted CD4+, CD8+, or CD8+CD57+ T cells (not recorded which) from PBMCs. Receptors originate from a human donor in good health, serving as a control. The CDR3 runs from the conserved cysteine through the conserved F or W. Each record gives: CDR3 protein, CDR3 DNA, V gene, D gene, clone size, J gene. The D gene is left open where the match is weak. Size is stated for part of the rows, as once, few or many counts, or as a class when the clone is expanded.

CASSGGQSYGYTF,TGCGCCAGCAGTGGGGGCCAGAGCTATGGCTACACCTTC,TRBV10-2,NA,NA,TRBJ1-2
CASSLMDQWHF,TGTGCCAGCAGCTTAATGGACCAGTGGCATTTT,TRBV7-9,NA,NA,TRBJ1-5
CASSGCMGYGYTLLFF,TGTGCCAGCAGCGGATGCATGGGTTATGGCTACACGTTGCTGTTTTTT,TRBV7-9,NA,NA,TRBJ2-2
CAISEDQQPRPIGF,TGTGCCATCAGTGAGGATCAGCAGCCCCGGCCCATAGGTTTT,TRBV10-3,NA,NA,TRBJ1-3
CASSRRGYEQYF,TGTGCCAGCAGCCGTCGGGGTTACGAGCAGTACTTC,TRBV5-4,NA,NA,TRBJ2-7
CSARDGDGGDF,TGCAGTGCTAGAGATGGGGACGGCGGCGACTTC,TRBV20-1,NA,NA,TRBJ2-5
CASSEDERGDTRYF,TGTGCCAGCAGCGAGGACGAGCGGGGAGATACGCGATATTTT,TRBV9,TRBD2,NA,TRBJ2-3
CASSRGRILNYGYQYF,TGTGCCAGCAGCCGAGGGCGTATCTTAAACTATGGCTACCAGTACTTC,TRBV7-8,NA,NA,TRBJ2-5
CASGGGTGFYEQF,TGTGCCAGCGGAGGTGGGACAGGGTTCTACGAGCAGTTT,TRBV9,TRBD1,NA,TRBJ1-3
CASSTDRGQGEAVFVF,TGTGCCTCTAGTACCGACAGGGGGCAGGGGGAAGCTGTCTTTGTCTTT,TRBV19,TRBD1,NA,TRBJ1-1
CASSEVYSNQPQHF,TGTGCCAGCAGTGAAGTGTATAGCAATCAGCCCCAGCATTTT,TRBV2,NA,many,TRBJ1-5
CASSLDRGLGNTEAFF,TGTGCCAGCAGTTTGGACAGGGGGCTAGGGAACACTGAAGCTTTCTTT,TRBV12-3/TRBV12-4,TRBD1,NA,TRBJ1-1
CASSFGTGGTEAFF,TGTGCCAGCAGCTTTGGGACAGGGGGCACTGAAGCTTTCTTT,TRBV7-2,TRBD1,many,TRBJ1-1
CASSLGREPGGPGHRGAVF,TGTGCCAGCAGCTTAGGGCGGGAACCGGGGGGGCCTGGGCACCGGGGAGCTGTTTTT,TRBV7-2,TRBD2,NA,TRBJ2-2
CSASDGFQGEQFF,TGCAGTGCTAGTGACGGATTTCAAGGGGAGCAGTTCTTC,TRBV20-1,NA,many,TRBJ2-1